Included here is one T cell receptor beta chain sequence, with context. The antigen remains unidentified. Trimming removed 5 bases from V and 5 bases from J; junction bases left unmatched: 10. Germline assignment: CDR1 LNHDA and CDR2 SQIVND (reference sequence). The length of the CDR3 is 15 residues. Repertoires were generated with immunoSEQ multiplex PCR, while TCRdb's copy carries only in-frame clones and drops some. The sample holds roughly 2 million clones, approximately 94% seen once. These data originate in a study of shared clonotypes between healthy human individuals. Findings of the study overall: Though the depth was large, rarefaction showed that sorted-subset sequencing was incomplete. Few donors restricted represented genetic and exposure-history diversity.

CD45RO negativity and positive selection for CCR7 defined naive CD8 cells, a population that excluded terminally differentiated effector memory CD45RA+ cells. All donors qualified as healthy HIV-negative adults and had experienced no recent acute infections or vaccinations. This clonotype originated in a young man in good health. The rearrangement uses TRBV19 and TRBJ1-1, with 8 bases matching TRBD1. The sequencing sample was made of naive CD8+ T cells sorted from blood. As DNA, the CDR3 is TGTGCCAGTAGTCCCCATCGGACAGGGTTGACTGAAGCTTTCTTT. It encodes CASSPHRTGLTEAFF. Variable domain in full (rest from reference TRBV19 and TRBJ1-1): DGGITQSPKYLFRKEGQNVTLSCEQNLNHDAMYWYRQDPGQGLRLIYYSQIVNDFQKGDIAEGYSVSREKKESFPLTVTSAQKNPTAFYLCASSPHRTGLTEAFFGQGTRLTVV.